This TCR beta chain was profiled in a study of Ad26.COV2.S vaccination and SARS-CoV-2 variants. Study conclusions and caveats: Possible underestimation of total T cell responses by the TCR breadth and depth analyses was noted.

This clone showed up just a few times. Its antigen is as yet unknown. The treatment: roughly 20 received Ad26.COV2.S at low or high dose, single or two shots; several received placebo; per-sample allocation not given. Samples came from day 63 after the first vaccine or placebo injection. The CDR3 consists of 15 residues. Germline V gene data show CDR1 as SGHTA and CDR2 as FQGTGA. The junction had 6 bases not matched to a gene; V was cut back by 5 bases and J by 5 bases. Clones were sequenced by immunoSEQ multiplex PCR, and TCRdb holds only the in-frame ones, with some missing. The sample lists some 300,000 clones; roughly 80% were seen once.

Sample: peripheral blood, taken in a trial of Ad26.COV2.S vaccine versus placebo. The origin of this receptor is a person between 18 and 60 years old who received the Ad26.COV2.S COVID-19 vaccine or a placebo. The J gene is TRBJ2-2, the V gene TRBV7-3, with 9 bases lining up with TRBD1. Here the CDR3 reads CASSPDRGRTGELFF. The CDR3 region has the DNA TGTGCCAGCAGCCCTGACAGGGGGAGGACCGGGGAGCTGTTTTTT.